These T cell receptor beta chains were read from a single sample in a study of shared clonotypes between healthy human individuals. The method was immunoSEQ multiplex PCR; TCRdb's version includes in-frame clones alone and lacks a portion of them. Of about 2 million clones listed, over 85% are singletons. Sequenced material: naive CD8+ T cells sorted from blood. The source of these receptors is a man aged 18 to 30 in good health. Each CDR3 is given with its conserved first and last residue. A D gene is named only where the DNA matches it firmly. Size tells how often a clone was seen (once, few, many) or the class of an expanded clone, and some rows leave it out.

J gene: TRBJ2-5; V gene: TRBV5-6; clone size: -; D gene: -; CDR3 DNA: TGTGCCAGCAGATCACTAGAAGAGACCCAGTACTTC; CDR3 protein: CASRSLEETQYF
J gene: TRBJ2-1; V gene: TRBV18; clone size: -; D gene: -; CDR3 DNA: TGTGCCAGCTCACCACGGGTCGCCCAACCTTTCAATGAGCAGTTCTTC; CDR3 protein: CASSPRVAQPFNEQFF
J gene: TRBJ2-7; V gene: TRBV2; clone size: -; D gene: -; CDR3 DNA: TGTGCCAGCAGTCCGGGACGGAATACCTACGAGCAGTACTTC; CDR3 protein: CASSPGRNTYEQYF
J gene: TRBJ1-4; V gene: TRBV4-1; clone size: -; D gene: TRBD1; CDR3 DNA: TGCGCCAGCAGCCAAGACCTGACAGGGTTTGAAAAACTGTTTTTT; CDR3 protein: CASSQDLTGFEKLFF
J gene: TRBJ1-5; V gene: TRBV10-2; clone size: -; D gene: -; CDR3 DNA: TGCGCCAGCAGTGAGCCGGGACCGGGATCGAAACAGCCCCAGCATTTT; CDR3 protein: CASSEPGPGSKQPQHF
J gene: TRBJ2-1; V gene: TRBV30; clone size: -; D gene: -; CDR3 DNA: TGTGCCTGGAGTGCGTCCAATGAGCAGTTCTTC; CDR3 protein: CAWSASNEQFF
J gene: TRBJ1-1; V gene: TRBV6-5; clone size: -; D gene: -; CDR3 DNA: TGTGCCAGCAGTTACCGGACGGGGATGAACACTGAAGCTTTCTTT; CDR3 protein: CASSYRTGMNTEAFF
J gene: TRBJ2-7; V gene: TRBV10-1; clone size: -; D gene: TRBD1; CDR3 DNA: TGCGCCAGCAGTGAGTCCGGGACAGGGGGTGAGCAGTACTTC; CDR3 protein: CASSESGTGGEQYF
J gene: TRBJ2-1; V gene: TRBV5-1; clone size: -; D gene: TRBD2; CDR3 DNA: TGCGCCAGCAGCTTGGATCCCTTGGCGGGAGGGTCCTACACTGAGCAGTTCTTC; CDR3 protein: CASSLDPLAGGSYTEQFF
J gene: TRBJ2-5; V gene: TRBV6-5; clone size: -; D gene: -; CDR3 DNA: TGTGCCAGCAGTTACTCGACGGGAGAGGAAGAGACCCAGTACTTC; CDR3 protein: CASSYSTGEEETQYF
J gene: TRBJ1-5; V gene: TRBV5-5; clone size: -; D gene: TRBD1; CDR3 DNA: TGTGCCAGCAGCTGGACAGGGGGCGATCAGCCCCAGCATTTT; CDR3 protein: CASSWTGGDQPQHF
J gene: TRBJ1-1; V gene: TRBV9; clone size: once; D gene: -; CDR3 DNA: TGTGCCAGCAGCGTAGTGTCATACACTGAAGCTTTCTTT; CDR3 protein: CASSVVSYTEAFF
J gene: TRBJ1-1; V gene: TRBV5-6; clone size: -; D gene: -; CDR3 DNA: TGTGCCAGCAGCTGCGTGACACTAAACACTGAAGCTTTCTTT; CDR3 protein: CASSCVTLNTEAFF
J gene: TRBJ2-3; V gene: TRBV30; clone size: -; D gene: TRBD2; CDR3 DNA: TGTGCCTGGAGTCCACCGGGGGGGGTTAACACAGATACGCAGTATTTT; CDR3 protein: CAWSPPGGVNTDTQYF
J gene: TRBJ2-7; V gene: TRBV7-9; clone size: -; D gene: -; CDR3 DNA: TGTGCCAGCAGCCTTAAGGGCAGGCACTCCTACGAGCAGTACTTC; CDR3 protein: CASSLKGRHSYEQYF
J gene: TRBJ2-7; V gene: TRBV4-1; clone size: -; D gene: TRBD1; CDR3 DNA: TGCGCCAGCAGCCCCGAAGAGGACAGGTTCTCCTACGAGCAGTACTTC; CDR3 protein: CASSPEEDRFSYEQYF
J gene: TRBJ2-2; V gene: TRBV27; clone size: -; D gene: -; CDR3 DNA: TGTGCCAGCAGTTCCGACATTTCGAACACCGGGGAGCTGTTTTTT; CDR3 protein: CASSSDISNTGELFF
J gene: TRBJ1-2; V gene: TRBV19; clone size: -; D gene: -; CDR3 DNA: TGTGCCACCGAAGAAAACTATGGCTACACCTTC; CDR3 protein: CATEENYGYTF
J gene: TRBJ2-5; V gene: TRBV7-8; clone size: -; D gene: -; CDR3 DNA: TGTGCCAGCAGCCCGTCCTGGGAGAGGGCGGAGACCCAGTACTTC; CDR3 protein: CASSPSWERAETQYF
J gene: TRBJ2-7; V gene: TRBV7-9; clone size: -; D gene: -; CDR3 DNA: TGTGCCAGCAGCTTTCAGACAGAAGATACGTTCGAGCAGTACTTC; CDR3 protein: CASSFQTEDTFEQYF
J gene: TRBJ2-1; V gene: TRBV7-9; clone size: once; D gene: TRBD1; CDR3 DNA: TGTGCCAGCAGCTTGGGACAGCTCCTAGGCAATGAGCAGTTCTTC; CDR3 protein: CASSLGQLLGNEQFF
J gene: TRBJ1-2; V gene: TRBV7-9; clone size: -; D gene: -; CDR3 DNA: TGTGCCAGCAGCCCTCCGGGGCCCTGGGGCTACACCTTC; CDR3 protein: CASSPPGPWGYTF
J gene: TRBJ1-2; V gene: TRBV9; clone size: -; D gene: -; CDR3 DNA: TGTGCCAGCAGCGTAGGAACGGGAGGGAGCTATGGCTACACCTTC; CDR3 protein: CASSVGTGGSYGYTF
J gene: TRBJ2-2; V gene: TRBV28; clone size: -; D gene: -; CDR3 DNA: TGTGCCGGCCAAAGGGATTGGTCCGGGGAGCTGTTTTTT; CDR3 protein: CAGQRDWSGELFF
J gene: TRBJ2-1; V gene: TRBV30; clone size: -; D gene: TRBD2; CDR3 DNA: TGTGCCTGGAGTGCTCTTGGGGGGGGTTTCACCCATGAGCAGTTCTTC; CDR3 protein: CAWSALGGGFTHEQFF
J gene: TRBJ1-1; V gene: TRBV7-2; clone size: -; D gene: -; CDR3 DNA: TGTGCCAGCAGCTTAGCGCTGGGCATGAACACTGAAGCTTTCTTT; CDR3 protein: CASSLALGMNTEAFF
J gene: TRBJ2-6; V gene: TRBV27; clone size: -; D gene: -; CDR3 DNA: TGTGCCAGCAGTTCGCCCGAGACGGGGAGCTCTGGGGCCAACGTCCTGACTTTC; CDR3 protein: CASSSPETGSSGANVLTF
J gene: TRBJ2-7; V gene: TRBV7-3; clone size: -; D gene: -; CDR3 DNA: TGTGCCAGCAGCTTAAACCCACAAGACGAGCAGTACTTC; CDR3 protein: CASSLNPQDEQYF
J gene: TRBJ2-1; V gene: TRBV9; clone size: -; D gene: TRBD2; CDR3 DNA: TGTGCCAGCAGCGTAGATAGCGGGGGTTCCTACAATGAGCAGTTCTTC; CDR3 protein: CASSVDSGGSYNEQFF
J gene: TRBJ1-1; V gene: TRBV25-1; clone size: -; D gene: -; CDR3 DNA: TGTGCCAGCAGTGAACGCCTACGAACTGAAGCTTTCTTT; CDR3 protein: CASSERLRTEAFF
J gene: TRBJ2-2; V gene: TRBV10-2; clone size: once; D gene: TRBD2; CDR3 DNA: TGCGCCAGCAGTGGGACTAGCGGGGGGACCGGGGAGCTGTTTTTT; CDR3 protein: CASSGTSGGTGELFF
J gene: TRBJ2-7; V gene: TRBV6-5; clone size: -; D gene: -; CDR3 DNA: TGTGCCAGCAGTTACGATTGGCGGGTCTACGAGCAGTACTTC; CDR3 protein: CASSYDWRVYEQYF
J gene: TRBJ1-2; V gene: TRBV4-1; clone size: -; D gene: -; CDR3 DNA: TGCGCCAGCAGTGCCGGTAGGGCGCTGAACTATGGCTACACCTTC; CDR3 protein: CASSAGRALNYGYTF
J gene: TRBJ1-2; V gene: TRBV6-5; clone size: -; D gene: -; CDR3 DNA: TGTGCCAGCAGTTACTCGATCCGGGGGGGCTACACCTTC; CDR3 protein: CASSYSIRGGYTF
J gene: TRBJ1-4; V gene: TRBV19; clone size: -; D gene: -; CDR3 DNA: TGTGCCAGTAGTATAAACAGTAATAATGAAAAACTGTTTTTT; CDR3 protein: CASSINSNNEKLFF
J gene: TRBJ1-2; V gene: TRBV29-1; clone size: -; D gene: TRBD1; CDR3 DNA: TGCAGCGTTGAAGGCGGGACAGCCAGTCTAATCTATGGCTACACCTTC; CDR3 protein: CSVEGGTASLIYGYTF
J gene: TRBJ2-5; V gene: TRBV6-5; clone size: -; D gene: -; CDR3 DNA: TGTGCCAGCAGTTACGGTGTAGGGGGAGAGACCCAGTACTTC; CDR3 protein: CASSYGVGGETQYF
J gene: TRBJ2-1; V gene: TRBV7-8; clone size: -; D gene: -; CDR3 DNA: TGTGCCAGCAGCTTAAATGGCGGGCGCTACAATGAGCAGTTCTTC; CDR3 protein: CASSLNGGRYNEQFF
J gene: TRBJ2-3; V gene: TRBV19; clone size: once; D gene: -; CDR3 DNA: TGTGCCAGTAGTATTGGGGACAGCACAGATACGCAGTATTTT; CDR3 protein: CASSIGDSTDTQYF
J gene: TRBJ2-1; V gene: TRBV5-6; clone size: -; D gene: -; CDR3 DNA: TGTGCCAGCAGCTTGCTCCTTCGGGGTCATTACGACAATGAGCAGTTCTTC; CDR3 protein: CASSLLLRGHYDNEQFF
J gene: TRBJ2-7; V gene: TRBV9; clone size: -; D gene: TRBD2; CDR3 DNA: TGTGCCAGCAGCGTCACAGCGGGAACCTACGAGCAGTACTTC; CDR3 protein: CASSVTAGTYEQYF
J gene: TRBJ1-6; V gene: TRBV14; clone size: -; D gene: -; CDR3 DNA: TGTGCCAGCAGCCAAGATATCACCACGGGAGGTTATAATTCACCCCTCCACTTT; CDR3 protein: CASSQDITTGGYNSPLHF
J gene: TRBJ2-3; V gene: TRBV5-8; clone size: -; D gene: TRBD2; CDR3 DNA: TGTGCCAGCAGCCAGGGACTAGCGGGGAGCACAGATACGCAGTATTTT; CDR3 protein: CASSQGLAGSTDTQYF
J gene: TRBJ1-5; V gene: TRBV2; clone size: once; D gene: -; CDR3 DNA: TGTGCCAGCAGCGAGGGACGCCTCGATCAGCCCCAGCATTTT; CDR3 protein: CASSEGRLDQPQHF
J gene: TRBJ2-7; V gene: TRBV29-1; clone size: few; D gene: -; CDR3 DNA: TGCAGCGTTGCCCCTGGGGGCTCCTACGAGCAGTACTTC; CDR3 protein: CSVAPGGSYEQYF